This T cell receptor beta chain came from a study of blood T cell repertoires in COVID-19 (TCRdb year 2020). In terms of the full investigation: Samples from collaborators originated in the United States, Italy and Spain and spanned both the acute and convalescent phases of COVID-19. The material from the prospective study consisted of cDNA or gDNA derived from T cells, B-cell-depleted T cells, or PBMCs. Deeply sampled blood TCRbeta repertoires from subjects exposed to, actively infected with, or recovered from COVID-19 were included in the dataset. The repertoires were released in a freely available public database meant as a resource for research on the immune response to SARS-CoV-2. Samples were obtained from the ongoing ImmuneRACE study (first 160 participants) and from roughly 1,300 subjects provided by 6 global collaborators. A de-identified subject ID, COVID-19 status, age in years and sex were almost always included in the sample metadata. Where available, HLA class I and class II types were taken from metadata supplied by the sample provider and were not determined by assay-based typing. General study outcomes and caveats: The quantity of clinical and demographic metadata differed by source and by participant and was supplied without curation.

In regard to this clone: Its antigen target is currently unknown. Per-base quality was not reported, and no clone a single base away is much larger than it. The sample carries other DNA sequences with the same CDR3.

Collaborating institutions collected whole blood in K2EDTA tubes following their own protocols. For TCRbeta analysis, collaborators shipped samples in one of three forms: frozen whole blood, isolated PBMCs, or DNA extracted from either of those sample types. TCRbeta CDR3 regions were amplified from genomic DNA by means of the immunoSEQ Assay, a bias-controlled multiplex PCR. The original pipeline was this. Within the assay, amplification of reference gene primers was used to estimate how many nucleated cells each sample contained. To quantify the absolute abundance of each unique TCRbeta CDR3 rearrangement, sequence reads were collapsed and filtered. For each sample, productive Simpson clonality was calculated by taking the square root of Simpson's diversity index across productive rearrangements. TCRdb carries this immuneACCESS record with in-frame sequences only. Its versions omit some clonotypes, under half of them owing to an unresolved V gene in the studies checked, with the rest unexplained. The V and J calls and clone size are taken from that table; D and trimming were inferred from the DNA. This sample lists more than 200,000 clones; 88% were detected once. The top ten constitute under 0.9% of the sample.

CDR1 LGHDT and CDR2 YNNKEL were looked up in the germline V gene (reference sequence). The CDR3 numbers 15 residues from cysteine through phenylalanine. Just the 45-base CDR3 DNA is kept, in frame starting at base 1. V and J are trimmed by 1 base and 3 bases, and the gene matches miss 2 bases of the junction. Sequencing was performed on peripheral blood. The V and J genes are TRBV3-1 (or the pseudogene TRBV3-2) and TRBJ1-5; 8 nucleotides in the junction match TRBD1. The source of this sequence is a man aged 40-55 years with acute or convalescent COVID-19. The CDR3 reads CASSQGQGYNQPQHF. Here is the DNA: TGTGCCAGCAGCCAAGGACAGGGGTACAATCAGCCCCAGCATTTT.